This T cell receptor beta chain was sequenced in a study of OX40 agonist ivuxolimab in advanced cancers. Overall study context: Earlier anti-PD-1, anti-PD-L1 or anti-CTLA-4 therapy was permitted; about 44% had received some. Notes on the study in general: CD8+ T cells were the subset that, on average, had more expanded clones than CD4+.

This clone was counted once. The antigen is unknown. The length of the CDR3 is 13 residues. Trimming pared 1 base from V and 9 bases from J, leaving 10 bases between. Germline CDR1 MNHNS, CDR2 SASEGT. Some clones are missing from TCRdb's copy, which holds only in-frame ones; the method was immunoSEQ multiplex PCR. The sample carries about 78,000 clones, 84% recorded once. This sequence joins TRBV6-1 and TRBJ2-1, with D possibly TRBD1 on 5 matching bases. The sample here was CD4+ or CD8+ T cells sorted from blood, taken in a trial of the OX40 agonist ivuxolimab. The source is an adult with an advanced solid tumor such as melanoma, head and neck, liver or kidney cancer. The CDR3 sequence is CASSEGRVAEQFF. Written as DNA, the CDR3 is TGTGCCAGCAGTGAAGGCAGGGTGGCTGAGCAGTTCTTC.